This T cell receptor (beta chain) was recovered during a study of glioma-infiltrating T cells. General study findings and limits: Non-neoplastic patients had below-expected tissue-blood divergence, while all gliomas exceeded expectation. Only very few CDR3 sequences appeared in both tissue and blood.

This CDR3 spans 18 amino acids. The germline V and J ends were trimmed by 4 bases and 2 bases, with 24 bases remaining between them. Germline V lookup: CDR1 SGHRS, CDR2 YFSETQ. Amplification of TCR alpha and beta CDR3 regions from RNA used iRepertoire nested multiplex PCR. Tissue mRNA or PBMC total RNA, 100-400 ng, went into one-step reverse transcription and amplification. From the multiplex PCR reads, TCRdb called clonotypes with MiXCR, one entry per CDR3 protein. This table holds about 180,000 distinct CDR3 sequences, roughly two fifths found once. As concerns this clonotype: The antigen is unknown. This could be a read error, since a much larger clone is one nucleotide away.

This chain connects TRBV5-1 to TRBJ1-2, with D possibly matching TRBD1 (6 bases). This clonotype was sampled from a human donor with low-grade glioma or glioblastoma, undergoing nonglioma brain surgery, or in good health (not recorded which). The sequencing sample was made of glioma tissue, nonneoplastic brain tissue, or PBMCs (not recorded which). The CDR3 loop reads CASSPEGRRGRTNYGYTF. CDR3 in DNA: TGCGCCAGCAGCCCTGAAGGCCGTCGGGGGCGGACGAACTATGGCTACACCTTC.